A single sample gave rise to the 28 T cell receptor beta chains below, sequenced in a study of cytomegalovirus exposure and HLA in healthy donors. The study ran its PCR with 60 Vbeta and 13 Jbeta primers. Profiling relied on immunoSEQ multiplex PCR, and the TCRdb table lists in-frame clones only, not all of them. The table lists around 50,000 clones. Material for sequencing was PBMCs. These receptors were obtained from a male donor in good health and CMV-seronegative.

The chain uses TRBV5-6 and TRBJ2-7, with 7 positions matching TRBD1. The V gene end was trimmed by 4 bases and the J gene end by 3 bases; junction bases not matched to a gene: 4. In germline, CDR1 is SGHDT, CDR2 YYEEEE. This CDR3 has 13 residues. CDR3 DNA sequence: TGTGCCAGCAGCGCCGGACAGGTCTACGAGCAGTACTTC. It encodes CASSAGQVYEQYF.

This CDR3 is CATSRERRGAGYTF. The CDR3 DNA reads TGTGCCACCAGCAGAGAGCGCAGGGGGGCTGGCTACACCTTC. The chain links TRBV15 to TRBJ1-2; 7 bases are a match to TRBD1. This CDR3 is 14 amino acids long. V shed 0 bases and J 7 bases; nucleotides not matched to a gene: 5. CDR1 and CDR2 from the germline V gene are LNHNV and YYDKDF (reference sequence). The full variable domain, its missing parts supplied by reference TRBV15 and TRBJ1-2, is DAMVIQNPRYQVTQFGKPVTLSCSQTLNHNVMYWYQQKSSQAPKLLFHYYDKDFNNEADTPDNFQSRRPNTSFCFLDIRSPGLGDTAMYLCATSRERRGAGYTFGSGTRLTVV.

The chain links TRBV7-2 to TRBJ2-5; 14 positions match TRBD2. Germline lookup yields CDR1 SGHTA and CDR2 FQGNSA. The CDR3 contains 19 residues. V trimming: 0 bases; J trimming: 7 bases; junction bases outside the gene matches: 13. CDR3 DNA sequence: TGTGCCAGCAGCTTAGCACCCGGGACTAGCGGGGGCCCCTCGGGGACCCAGTACTTC. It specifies CASSLAPGTSGGPSGTQYF.

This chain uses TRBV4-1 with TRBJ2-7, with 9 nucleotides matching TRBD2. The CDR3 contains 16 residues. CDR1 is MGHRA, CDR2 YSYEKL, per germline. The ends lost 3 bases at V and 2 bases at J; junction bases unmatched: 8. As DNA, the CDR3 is TGCGCCAGCAGCCAGTGGGCAGCGGGGGGTCCCTACGAGCAGTACTTC. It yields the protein CASSQWAAGGPYEQYF.

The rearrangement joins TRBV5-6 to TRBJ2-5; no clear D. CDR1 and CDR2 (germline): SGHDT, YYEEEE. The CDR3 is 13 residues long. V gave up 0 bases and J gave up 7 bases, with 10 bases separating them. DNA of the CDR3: TGTGCCAGCAGCTTGGGACATCTCGGGACCCAGTACTTC. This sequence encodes CASSLGHLGTQYF.

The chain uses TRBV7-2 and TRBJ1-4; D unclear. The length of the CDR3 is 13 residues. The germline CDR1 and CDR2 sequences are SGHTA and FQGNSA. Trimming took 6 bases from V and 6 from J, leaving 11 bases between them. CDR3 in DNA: TGTGCCAGCAGGACGCTGGGCGATGAAAAACTGTTTTTT. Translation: CASRTLGDEKLFF.

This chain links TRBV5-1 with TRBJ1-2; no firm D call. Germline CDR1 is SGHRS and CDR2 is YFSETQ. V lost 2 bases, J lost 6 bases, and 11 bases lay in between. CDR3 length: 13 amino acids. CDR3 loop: CASSLEQLNGYTF. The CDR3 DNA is TGCGCCAGCAGCTTAGAACAGTTGAATGGCTACACCTTC. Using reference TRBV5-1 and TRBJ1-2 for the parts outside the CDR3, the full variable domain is KAGVTQTPRYLIKTRGQQVTLSCSPISGHRSVSWYQQTPGQGLQFLFEYFSETQRNKGNFPGRFSGRQFSNSRSEMNVSTLELGDSALYLCASSLEQLNGYTFGSGTRLTVV.

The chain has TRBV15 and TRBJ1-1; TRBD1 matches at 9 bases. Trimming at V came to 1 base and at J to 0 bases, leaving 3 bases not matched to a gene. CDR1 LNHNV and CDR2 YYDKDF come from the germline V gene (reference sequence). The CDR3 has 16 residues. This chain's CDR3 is CATSRARTGVNTEAFF. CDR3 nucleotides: TGTGCCACCAGCAGAGCCAGGACAGGGGTGAACACTGAAGCTTTCTTT.

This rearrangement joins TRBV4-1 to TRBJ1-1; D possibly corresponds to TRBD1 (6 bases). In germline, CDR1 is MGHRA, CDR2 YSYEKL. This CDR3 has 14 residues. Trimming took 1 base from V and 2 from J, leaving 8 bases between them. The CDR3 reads CASSQGQVNTEAFF. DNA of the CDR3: TGCGCCAGCAGCCAAGGACAGGTAAACACTGAAGCTTTCTTT.

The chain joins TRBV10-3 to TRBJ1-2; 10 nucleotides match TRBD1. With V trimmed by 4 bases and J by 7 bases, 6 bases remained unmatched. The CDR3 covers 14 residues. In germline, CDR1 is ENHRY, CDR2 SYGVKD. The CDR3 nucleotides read TGTGCCATCAGTGGTGACAGGGGGCTGGGTGGCTACACCTTC. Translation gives CAISGDRGLGGYTF.

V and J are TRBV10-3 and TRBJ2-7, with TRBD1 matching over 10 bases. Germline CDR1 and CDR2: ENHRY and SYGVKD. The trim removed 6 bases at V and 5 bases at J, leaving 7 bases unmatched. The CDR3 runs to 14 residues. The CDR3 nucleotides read TGTGCCATCAGAGAGGGACAGGGGAAGAACGAGCAGTACTTC. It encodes CAIREGQGKNEQYF.

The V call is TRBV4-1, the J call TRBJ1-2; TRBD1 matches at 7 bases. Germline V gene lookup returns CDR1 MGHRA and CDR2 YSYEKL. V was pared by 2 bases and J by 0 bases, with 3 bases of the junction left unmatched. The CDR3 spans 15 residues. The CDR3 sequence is CASSQLGTANYGYTF. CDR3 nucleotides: TGCGCCAGCAGCCAACTCGGGACAGCTAACTATGGCTACACCTTC.

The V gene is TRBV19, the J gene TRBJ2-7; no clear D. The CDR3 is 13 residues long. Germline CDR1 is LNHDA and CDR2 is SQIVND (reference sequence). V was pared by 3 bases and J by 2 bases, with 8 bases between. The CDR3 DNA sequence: TGTGCCAGTAGTATGACGGCGGCCTACGAGCAGTACTTC. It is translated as CASSMTAAYEQYF.

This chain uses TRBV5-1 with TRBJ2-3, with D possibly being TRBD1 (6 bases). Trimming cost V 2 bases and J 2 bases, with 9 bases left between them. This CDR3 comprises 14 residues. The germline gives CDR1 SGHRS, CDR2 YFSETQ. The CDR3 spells CASSFQGYTDTQYF. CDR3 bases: TGCGCCAGCAGCTTTCAGGGGTACACAGATACGCAGTATTTT.

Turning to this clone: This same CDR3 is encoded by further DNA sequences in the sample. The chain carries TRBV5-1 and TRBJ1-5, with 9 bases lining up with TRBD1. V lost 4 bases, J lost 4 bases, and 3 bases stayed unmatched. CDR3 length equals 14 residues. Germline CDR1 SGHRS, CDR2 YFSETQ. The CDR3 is CASSPGQGNQPQHF. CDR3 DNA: TGCGCCAGCAGCCCGGGACAGGGAAATCAGCCCCAGCATTTT.

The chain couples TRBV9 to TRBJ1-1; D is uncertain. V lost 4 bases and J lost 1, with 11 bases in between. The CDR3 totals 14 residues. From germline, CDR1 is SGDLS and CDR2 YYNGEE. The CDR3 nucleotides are TGTGCCAGCAGCCCAGGAATAGGGAACACTGAAGCTTTCTTT. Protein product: CASSPGIGNTEAFF. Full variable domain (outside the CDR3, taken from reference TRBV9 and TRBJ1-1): DSGVTQTPKHLITATGQRVTLRCSPRSGDLSVYWYQQSLDQGLQFLIQYYNGEERAKGNILERFSAQQFPDLHSELNLSSLELGDSALYFCASSPGIGNTEAFFGQGTRLTVV.

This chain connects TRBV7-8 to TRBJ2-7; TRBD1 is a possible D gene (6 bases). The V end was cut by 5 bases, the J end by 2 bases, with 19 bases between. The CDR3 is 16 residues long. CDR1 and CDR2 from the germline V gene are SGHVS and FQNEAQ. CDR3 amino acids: CASSHGPGQGTYEQYF. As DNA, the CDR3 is TGTGCCAGCAGCCATGGACCGGGACAAGGTACCTACGAGCAGTACTTC.

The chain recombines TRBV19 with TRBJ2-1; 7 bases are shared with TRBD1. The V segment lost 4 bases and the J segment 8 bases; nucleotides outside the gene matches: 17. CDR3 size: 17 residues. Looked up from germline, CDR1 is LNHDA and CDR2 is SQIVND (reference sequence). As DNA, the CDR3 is TGTGCCAGTAGTACCCCCGGGACAGCCGGCGTTTCCTATGAGCAGTTCTTC. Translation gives CASSTPGTAGVSYEQFF.

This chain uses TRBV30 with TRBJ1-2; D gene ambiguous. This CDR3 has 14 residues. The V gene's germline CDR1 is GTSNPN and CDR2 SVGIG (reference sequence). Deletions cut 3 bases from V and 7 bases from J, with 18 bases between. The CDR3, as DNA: TGTGCCTGGAGCTGGCAGGCACGAGAAAGTGGCTACACCTTC. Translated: CAWSWQARESGYTF. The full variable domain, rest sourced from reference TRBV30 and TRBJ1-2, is SQTIHQWPATLVQPVGSPLSLECTVEGTSNPNLYWYRQAAGRGLQLLFYSVGIGQISSEVPQNLSASRPQDRQFILSSKKLLLSDSGFYLCAWSWQARESGYTFGSGTRLTVV.

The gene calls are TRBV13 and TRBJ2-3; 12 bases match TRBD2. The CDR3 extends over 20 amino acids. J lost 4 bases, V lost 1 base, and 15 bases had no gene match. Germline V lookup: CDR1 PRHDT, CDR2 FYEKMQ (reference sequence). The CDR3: CASSLAVLAGGRMTPDTQYF. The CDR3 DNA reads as TGTGCCAGCAGCTTAGCAGTTCTAGCGGGGGGGCGTATGACCCCAGATACGCAGTATTTT.

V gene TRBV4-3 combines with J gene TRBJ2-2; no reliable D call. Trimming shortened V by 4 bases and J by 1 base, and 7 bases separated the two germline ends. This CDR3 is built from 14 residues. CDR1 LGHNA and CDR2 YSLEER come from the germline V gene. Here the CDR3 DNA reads TGCGCCAGCAGCCCAGTCTTGAACACCGGGGAGCTGTTTTTT. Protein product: CASSPVLNTGELFF.

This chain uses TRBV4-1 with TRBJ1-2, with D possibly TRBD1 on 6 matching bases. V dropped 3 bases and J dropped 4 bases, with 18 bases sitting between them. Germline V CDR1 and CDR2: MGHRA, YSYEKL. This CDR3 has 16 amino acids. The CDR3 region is CASSHPGLRGAYGYTF. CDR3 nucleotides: TGCGCCAGCAGCCATCCGGGCCTCAGGGGAGCCTATGGCTACACCTTC.

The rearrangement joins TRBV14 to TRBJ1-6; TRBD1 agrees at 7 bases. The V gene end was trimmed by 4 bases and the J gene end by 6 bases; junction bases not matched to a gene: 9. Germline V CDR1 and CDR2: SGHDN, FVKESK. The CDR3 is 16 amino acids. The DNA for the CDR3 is TGTGCCAGCAGCCTGAACTGGGACAGATCTAATTCACCCCTCCACTTT. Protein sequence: CASSLNWDRSNSPLHF.

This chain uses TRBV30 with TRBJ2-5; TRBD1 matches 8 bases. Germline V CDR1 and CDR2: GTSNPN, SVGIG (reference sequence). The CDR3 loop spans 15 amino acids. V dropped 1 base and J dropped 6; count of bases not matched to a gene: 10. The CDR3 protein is CAWSGGTGPYQTQYF. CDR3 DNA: TGTGCCTGGAGTGGCGGGACAGGCCCATACCAGACCCAGTACTTC.

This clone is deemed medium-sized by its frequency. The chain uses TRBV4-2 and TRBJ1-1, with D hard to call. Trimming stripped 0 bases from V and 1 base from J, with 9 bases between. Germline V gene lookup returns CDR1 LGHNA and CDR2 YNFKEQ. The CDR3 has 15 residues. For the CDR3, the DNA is TGTGCCAGCAGCCAAGATGAGGCCCGGAACACTGAAGCTTTCTTT. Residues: CASSQDEARNTEAFF.

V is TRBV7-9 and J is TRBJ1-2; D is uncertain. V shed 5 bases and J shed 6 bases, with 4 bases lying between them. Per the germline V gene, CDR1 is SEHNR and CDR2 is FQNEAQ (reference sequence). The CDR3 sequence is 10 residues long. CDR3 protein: CASSLHGYTF. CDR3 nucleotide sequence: TGTGCCAGCAGCCTACATGGCTACACCTTC. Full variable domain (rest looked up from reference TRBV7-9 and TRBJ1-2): DTGVSQNPRHKITKRGQNVTFRCDPISEHNRLYWYRQTLGQGPEFLTYFQNEAQLEKSRLLSDRFSAERPKGSFSTLEIQRTEQGDSAMYLCASSLHGYTFGSGTRLTVV.

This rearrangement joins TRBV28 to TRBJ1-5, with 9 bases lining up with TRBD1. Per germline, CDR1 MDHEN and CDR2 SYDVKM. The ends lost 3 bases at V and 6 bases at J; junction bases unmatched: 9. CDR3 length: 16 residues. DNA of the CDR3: TGTGCCAGCAGTTTGTTTTGGGACAGGGTGCGTCAGCCCCAGCATTTT. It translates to CASSLFWDRVRQPQHF.

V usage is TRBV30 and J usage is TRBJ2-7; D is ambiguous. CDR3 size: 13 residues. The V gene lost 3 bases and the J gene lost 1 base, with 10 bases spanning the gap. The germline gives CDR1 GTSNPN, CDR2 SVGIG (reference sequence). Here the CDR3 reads CAWSWSSSYEQYF. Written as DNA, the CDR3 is TGTGCCTGGAGCTGGAGCAGTTCCTACGAGCAGTACTTC. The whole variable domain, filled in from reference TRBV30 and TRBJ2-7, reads SQTIHQWPATLVQPVGSPLSLECTVEGTSNPNLYWYRQAAGRGLQLLFYSVGIGQISSEVPQNLSASRPQDRQFILSSKKLLLSDSGFYLCAWSWSSSYEQYFGPGTRLTVT.